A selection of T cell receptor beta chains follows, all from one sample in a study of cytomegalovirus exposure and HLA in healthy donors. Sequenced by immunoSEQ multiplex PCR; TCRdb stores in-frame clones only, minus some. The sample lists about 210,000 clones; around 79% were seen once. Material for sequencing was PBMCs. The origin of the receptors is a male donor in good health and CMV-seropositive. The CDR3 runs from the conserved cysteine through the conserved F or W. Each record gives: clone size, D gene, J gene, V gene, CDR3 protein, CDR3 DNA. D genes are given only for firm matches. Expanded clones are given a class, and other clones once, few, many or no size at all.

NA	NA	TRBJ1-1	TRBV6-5	CASLLTDTEAFF	TGTGCCAGCCTCCTGACAGACACTGAAGCTTTCTTT
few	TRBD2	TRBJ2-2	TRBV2	CASSAPGTSGKGTHGELFF	TGTGCCAGCAGTGCTCCGGGGACTAGCGGGAAAGGAACTCACGGGGAGCTGTTTTTT
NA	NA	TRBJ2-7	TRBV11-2	CASSPVWSGYEQYF	TGTGCCAGCAGCCCCGTCTGGTCGGGCTACGAGCAGTACTTC
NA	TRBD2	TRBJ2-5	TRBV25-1	CASSELASGRAGETQYF	TGTGCCAGCAGTGAATTAGCGAGCGGGAGGGCCGGGGAGACCCAGTACTTC
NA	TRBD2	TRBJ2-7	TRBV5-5	CASSRAGAPEQYF	TGTGCCAGCAGCCGAGCGGGAGCGCCCGAGCAGTACTTC
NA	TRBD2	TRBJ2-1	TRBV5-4	CASSIGTSGMVDEQFF	TGTGCCAGCAGCATAGGGACTAGCGGGATGGTAGATGAGCAGTTCTTC
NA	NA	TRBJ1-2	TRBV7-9	CASSPSGGGGYTF	TGTGCCAGCAGCCCCTCGGGGGGCGGGGGCTACACCTTC
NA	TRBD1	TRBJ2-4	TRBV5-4	CASSPGSTGDIQYF	TGTGCCAGCAGCCCGGGCTCAACAGGGGACATTCAGTACTTC
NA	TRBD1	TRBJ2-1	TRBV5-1	CASSLPRTGGEAGGRGEQFF	TGCGCCAGCAGCTTACCTCGGACAGGGGGCGAGGCGGGGGGACGGGGTGAGCAGTTCTTC
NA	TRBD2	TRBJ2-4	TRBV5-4	CASSPWTSGTPENIQYF	TGTGCCAGCAGCCCTTGGACTAGCGGGACCCCTGAAAACATTCAGTACTTC
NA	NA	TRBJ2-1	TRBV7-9	CASSRYRENEQFF	TGTGCCAGCAGCCGATACAGGGAAAATGAGCAGTTCTTC
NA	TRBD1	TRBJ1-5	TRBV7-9	CSSSLAGTGGNQPQHF	TGTTCCAGCAGCTTAGCGGGGACAGGGGGCAATCAGCCCCAGCATTTT
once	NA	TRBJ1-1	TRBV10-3	CAISEPGGADTEAFF	TGTGCCATCAGTGAGCCCGGGGGGGCGGACACTGAAGCTTTCTTT
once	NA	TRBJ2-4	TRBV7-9	CASSLAWGDLAKNIQYF	TGTGCCAGCAGCTTAGCGTGGGGGGACCTAGCCAAAAACATTCAGTACTTC
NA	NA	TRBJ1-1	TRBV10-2	CASSKGGTSGTEAFF	TGCGCCAGCAGCAAGGGGGGGACCTCGGGCACTGAAGCTTTCTTT
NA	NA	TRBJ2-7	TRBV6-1	CASARASYEQYF	TGTGCCAGCGCCAGGGCCTCCTACGAGCAGTACTTC
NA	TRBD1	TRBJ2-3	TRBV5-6	CASSPWDRGIDTQYF	TGTGCCAGCAGCCCCTGGGACAGGGGAATTGATACGCAGTATTTT
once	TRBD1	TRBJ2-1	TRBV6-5	CASSYAGQGGNNEQFF	TGTGCCAGCAGTTACGCGGGACAGGGGGGAAACAATGAGCAGTTCTTC
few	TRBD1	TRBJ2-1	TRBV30	CAWSAGDRGLNEQFF	TGTGCCTGGAGTGCCGGGGACAGAGGTCTAAATGAGCAGTTCTTC
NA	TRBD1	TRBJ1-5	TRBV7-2	CASSLDRGGNQPQHF	TGTGCCAGCAGTTTGGACAGGGGTGGTAATCAGCCCCAGCATTTT
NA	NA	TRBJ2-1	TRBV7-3	CASSAGVAVNEQFF	TGTGCCAGCAGCGCCGGGGTGGCCGTCAATGAGCAGTTCTTC
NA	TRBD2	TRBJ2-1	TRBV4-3	CASSRTLAGGAYNEQFF	TGCGCCAGCAGCCGAACGCTAGCGGGAGGCGCCTACAATGAGCAGTTCTTC
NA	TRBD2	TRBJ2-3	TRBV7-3	CASSLLTSGSDTQYF	TGTGCCAGCAGCTTGCTGACTAGCGGGAGCGATACGCAGTATTTT
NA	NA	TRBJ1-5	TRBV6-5	CASRSNQGRDQPQHF	TGTGCCAGCAGATCGAACCAGGGTCGCGATCAGCCCCAGCATTTT
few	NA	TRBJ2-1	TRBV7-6	CASSLVTQGSEQFF	TGTGCCAGCAGCTTAGTTACCCAGGGCAGTGAGCAGTTCTTC
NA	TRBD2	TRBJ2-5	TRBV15	CATSRISGNQETQYF	TGTGCCACCAGCAGGATTAGCGGGAACCAAGAGACCCAGTACTTC
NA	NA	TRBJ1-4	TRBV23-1	CASSPDWTSQAEKLFF	TGCGCCAGCAGCCCCGACTGGACGTCACAGGCTGAAAAACTGTTTTTT
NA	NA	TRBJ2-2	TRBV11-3	CASSPRGYTGELFF	TGTGCCAGCAGCCCTCGAGGATACACCGGGGAGCTGTTTTTT
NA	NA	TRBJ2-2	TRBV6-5	CASSYGGGGHTGELFF	TGTGCCAGCAGCTACGGGGGCGGGGGCCACACCGGGGAGCTGTTTTTT
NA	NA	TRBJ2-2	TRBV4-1	CASSQERDRTNTGELFF	TGCGCCAGCAGCCAAGAACGAGACAGAACGAACACCGGGGAGCTGTTTTTT
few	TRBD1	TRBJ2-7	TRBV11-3	CASSLTGIDEQYF	TGTGCCAGCAGCCTGACAGGGATCGACGAGCAGTACTTC
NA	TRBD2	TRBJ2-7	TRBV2	CASSEALIAGGRPYEQYF	TGTGCCAGCAGTGAAGCGCTTATCGCGGGAGGGAGACCCTACGAGCAGTACTTC
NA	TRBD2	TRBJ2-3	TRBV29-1	CSVEISGLAVLNTQYF	TGCAGCGTTGAGATTTCCGGACTAGCGGTGTTAAATACGCAGTATTTT
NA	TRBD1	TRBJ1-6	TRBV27	CASSYLTGGVYNSPLHF	TGTGCCAGCAGTTACCTGACAGGGGGGGTCTATAATTCACCCCTCCACTTT
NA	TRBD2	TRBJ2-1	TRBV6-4	CASSALAGGPNEQFF	TGTGCCAGCAGTGCCCTAGCGGGGGGGCCCAATGAGCAGTTCTTC
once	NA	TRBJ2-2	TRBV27	CASSPQKNTGELFF	TGTGCCAGCAGTCCCCAAAAAAACACCGGGGAGCTGTTTTTT
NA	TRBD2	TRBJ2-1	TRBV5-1	CASSLDSSGIHNEQFF	TGCGCCAGCAGCTTGGATTCTAGCGGGATCCACAATGAGCAGTTCTTC
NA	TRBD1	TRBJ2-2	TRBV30	CAWRRQGIGTGELFF	TGTGCCTGGAGGCGACAGGGGATAGGCACCGGGGAGCTGTTTTTT
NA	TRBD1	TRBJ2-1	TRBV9	CASSFRGTGDNEQFF	TGTGCCAGCAGCTTCCGGGGGACAGGGGACAATGAGCAGTTCTTC
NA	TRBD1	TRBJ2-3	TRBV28	CASWDRGRDTQYF	TGTGCCAGCTGGGACAGGGGAAGGGATACGCAGTATTTT
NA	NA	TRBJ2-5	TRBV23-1	CASSQRAPPGKTQYF	TGCGCCAGCAGTCAACGGGCCCCCCCCGGGAAGACCCAGTACTTC
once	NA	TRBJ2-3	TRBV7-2	CASSFFGTLSTDTQYF	TGTGCCAGCAGCTTTTTCGGGACATTATCCACAGATACGCAGTATTTT
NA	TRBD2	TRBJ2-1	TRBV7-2	CASTLGLAYYEQFF	TGTGCCAGCACCTTAGGACTAGCGTACTATGAGCAGTTCTTC
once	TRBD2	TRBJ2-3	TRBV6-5	CASSSGGADTQYF	TGTGCCAGCAGCTCGGGGGGGGCCGATACGCAGTATTTT
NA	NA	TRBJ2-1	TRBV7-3	CASSLGGGKNEQFF	TGTGCCAGCAGCTTAGGCGGGGGCAAGAATGAGCAGTTCTTC
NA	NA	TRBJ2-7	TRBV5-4	CASSLAQGGSYEQYF	TGTGCCAGCAGCTTGGCCCAGGGGGGCTCCTACGAGCAGTACTTC
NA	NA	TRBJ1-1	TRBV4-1	CASSFRRQAEAFF	TGCGCCAGCAGCTTCCGCCGACAGGCTGAAGCTTTCTTT
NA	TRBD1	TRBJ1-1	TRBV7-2	CASSSDRWNTEAFF	TGTGCCAGCAGCTCGGACAGGTGGAACACTGAAGCTTTCTTT
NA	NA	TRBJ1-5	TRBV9	CASSLGSNQPQHF	TGTGCCAGCTCCCTCGGGAGCAATCAGCCCCAGCATTTT